Each of the 8 T cell receptor beta chains below was sequenced from the same sample in a study of T cell responses to AZD1222 COVID-19 vaccine. Repertoires were generated with immunoSEQ multiplex PCR, while TCRdb's copy carries only in-frame clones and drops some. The sample contains 110,000 to 150,000 clones, 80% to 90% of which appear only once. Sequencing was performed on peripheral blood, taken on day 0 of AZD1222 vaccination. These receptors were obtained from an adult in good health.

The chain joins TRBV2 to TRBJ2-1; 8 bases are a match to TRBD1. The germline V gene has CDR1 SNHLY and CDR2 FYNNEI. This CDR3 is 16 amino acids long. Trimming cost V 5 bases and J 5 bases; bases outside gene matches: 11. This CDR3 is CASSPRQGKRDNEQFF. Here the CDR3 DNA reads TGTGCCAGCAGTCCGAGACAGGGGAAGCGAGACAATGAGCAGTTCTTC.

V and J are TRBV9 and TRBJ2-1, with 11 bases fitting TRBD2. CDR3 size: 15 residues. Germline V gene lookup returns CDR1 SGDLS and CDR2 YYNGEE. The junction had 6 bases not matched to a gene; V was cut back by 4 bases and J by 6 bases. The CDR3: CASSQGGLAANEQFF. The CDR3 bases are TGTGCCAGCAGCCAGGGGGGACTAGCGGCCAATGAGCAGTTCTTC.

The J gene is TRBJ2-2, the V gene TRBV9; 8 bases line up with TRBD2. J was trimmed by 0 bases and V by 4 bases; bases with no gene match: 5. Looked up from germline, CDR1 is SGDLS and CDR2 is YYNGEE. This CDR3 has 16 amino acids. This CDR3 is CASSFSGTANTGELFF. CDR3 DNA: TGTGCCAGCAGCTTTAGCGGGACCGCGAACACCGGGGAGCTGTTTTTT.

As to this clone: The sample carries other DNA sequences with the same CDR3. This chain connects TRBV19 to TRBJ1-5, with 7 bases fitting TRBD1. The CDR3 is 14 residues long. The junction had 4 bases not matched to a gene; V was cut back by 1 base and J by 7 bases. Germline V gene data show CDR1 as LNHDA and CDR2 as SQIVND (reference sequence). This CDR3 reads CASSIGKQGQPQHF. DNA of the CDR3: TGTGCCAGTAGTATAGGGAAACAGGGGCAGCCCCAGCATTTT.

The J gene is TRBJ1-4, the V gene TRBV2; D unclear. The CDR3 covers 14 residues. Germline CDR1 and CDR2: SNHLY and FYNNEI. V gave up 2 bases and J gave up 8 bases, with 12 bases separating them. The CDR3 loop is CASSEIGVGEKLFF. The CDR3 DNA reads as TGTGCCAGCAGTGAAATCGGGGTAGGGGAAAAACTGTTTTTT.

The chain joins TRBV12-3 or TRBV12-4 to TRBJ2-7, with D uncertain. The CDR3 is 13 residues long. Trimming took 6 bases from V and 5 from J, leaving 14 bases between them. CDR3: CASSPHPNNEQYF. CDR3 nucleotide sequence: TGTGCCAGCAGCCCACACCCTAATAACGAGCAGTACTTC.

J is TRBJ2-1 and V is TRBV11-3; D possibly corresponds to TRBD2 (5 bases). CDR1 SGHNT and CDR2 YENEEA come from the germline V gene. V dropped 5 bases and J dropped 5 bases, with 16 bases sitting between them. This CDR3 contains 15 residues. CDR3 nucleotides: TGTGCCAGCAGCCCCCGGGGAGCGGACCACAATGAGCAGTTCTTC. It translates to CASSPRGADHNEQFF. Full variable domain (missing parts from reference TRBV11-3 and TRBJ2-1): EAGVVQSPRYKIIEKKQPVAFWCNPISGHNTLYWYLQNLGQGPELLIRYENEEAVDDSQLPKDRFSAERLKGVDSTLKIQPAELGDSAVYLCASSPRGADHNEQFFGPGTRLTVL.

The V call is TRBV10-1, the J call TRBJ2-1, with 8 bases fitting TRBD2. This CDR3 region has 15 residues. From germline, CDR1 is WNHNN and CDR2 SYGVQD (reference sequence). V was pared by 7 bases and J by 5 bases, with 10 bases of the junction left unmatched. Here the CDR3 reads CASTRQRGPHNEQFF. CDR3 bases: TGCGCCAGCACCCGACAGCGGGGGCCACACAATGAGCAGTTCTTC.